This TCR beta chain is drawn from a study of blood T cell repertoires in COVID-19. Study-wide context: The study drew acute and convalescent COVID-19 samples from the United States, Italy and Spain. The cDNA or gDNA used as material had been derived from T cells, B-cell-depleted T cells, or PBMCs.

V was clipped by 6 bases and J by 4 bases; unmatched bases: 5. The length of the CDR3 is 13 residues. The germline V gene encodes CDR1 MNHNY and CDR2 SVGAGI (reference sequence). In the study's own analysis: Quantification of nucleated cells was approximated via reference gene primer amplification. Assay: immunoSEQ multiplex PCR; the TCRdb copy retains only in-frame clones and omits some. V, J and clone size derive from that table, while D and trimming were established from the DNA sequence. There are about 140,000 clones in the sample; 88% occur only once, and about 10% lies in the top ten. The rearrangement links TRBV6-6 to TRBJ1-1; 7 bases map to TRBD1. The specimen sequenced was peripheral blood. The TCR originated in a man aged 60 to 75 with active or convalescent COVID-19. In DNA form, the CDR3 reads TGTGCCAGCAGGGTAGGGACAGCCACTGAAGCTTTCTTT. This gives the protein CASRVGTATEAFF.